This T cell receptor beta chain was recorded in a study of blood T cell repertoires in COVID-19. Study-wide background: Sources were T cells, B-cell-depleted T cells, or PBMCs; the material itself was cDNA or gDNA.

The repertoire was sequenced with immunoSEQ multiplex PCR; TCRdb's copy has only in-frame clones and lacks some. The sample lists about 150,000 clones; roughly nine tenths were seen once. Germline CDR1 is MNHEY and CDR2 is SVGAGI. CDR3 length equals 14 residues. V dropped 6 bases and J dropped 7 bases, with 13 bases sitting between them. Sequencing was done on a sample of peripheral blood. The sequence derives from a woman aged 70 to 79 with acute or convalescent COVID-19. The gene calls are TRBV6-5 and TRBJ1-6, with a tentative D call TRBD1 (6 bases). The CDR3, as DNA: TGTGCCAGCAGGGAGGACAGTACCAATTCACCCCTCCACTTT. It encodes CASREDSTNSPLHF.